This T cell receptor (beta chain) comes out of a study of siplizumab effects on memory and regulatory T cells. Only one count was recorded for this clone. The antigen is unknown. The mixed lymphocyte reaction cells underwent coculture at 37°C for over 5 days. A 1:1 mixture was made of responder PBMCs labelled with CFSE and stimulator PBMCs labelled with Violet Dye. Findings of the study overall: Naive T cells, seemingly more diverse than memory cells, seemed major alloresponse contributors. With siplizumab, mappable alloreactive CD4+ clones averaged approximately 70% Treg-derived, versus around 30% in controls. Tregs that proliferated in siplizumab cultures did not have their suppressive function confirmed.

The ends were cut back, 7 bases at V and 3 bases at J, with 12 bases in the middle. CDR3 length: 13 residues. Germline V gives CDR1 LNHNV, CDR2 YYDKDF (reference sequence). Sequencing used immunoSEQ multiplex PCR; TCRdb keeps in-frame clones, though not all of them. The sample has 4,900 or so clones, approximately 50% seen once; the top ten hold approximately 83%. This rearrangement joins TRBV15 to TRBJ1-1; a weak D match, TRBD1 (5 bases). The receptor comes from a human donor in good health; the cells came from an allogeneic mixed lymphocyte reaction. Some clones in this sample may be carry-over from other donors' samples. Sequenced material: CFSE-low (dividing) CD8+ T cells sorted from an allogeneic mixed lymphocyte reaction. CDR3 nucleotides: TGTGCCACCACCGGGACCGAATACACTGAAGCTTTCTTT. Amino acid sequence: CATTGTEYTEAFF.